The 21 T cell receptor beta chains presented below share a single source sample, sequenced in a study of identical twins. In TCRdb, the 5' RACE reads were re-called with MiXCR into one record per CDR3 protein. The data show 600,000 to 700,000 distinct CDR3 sequences, less than 25% seen once. This sample was shared with a second study, whose subject was T cells expressing NK-cell markers.

Sequences were obtained from PBMCs. The source is a woman aged 18 to 35 in good health.

The chain links TRBV12-3 or TRBV12-4 to TRBJ2-3; 10 bases are a match to TRBD2. CDR3 length equals 15 residues. The V segment lost 7 bases and the J segment 4 bases; nucleotides outside the gene matches: 8. The CDR3, as DNA: TGTGCCAGCATCCCGAGCGGGAGGGAGGCAGATACGCAGTATTTT. Residues: CASIPSGREADTQYF.

The V call is TRBV6-1, the J call TRBJ2-7; D remains unclear. The germline V and J ends were trimmed by 1 base and 1 base, with 11 bases remaining between them. Germline CDR1 and CDR2: MNHNS and SASEGT. The CDR3 totals 15 residues. CDR3 loop: CASSEEWTLSYEQYF. CDR3 nucleotides: TGTGCCAGCAGTGAAGAGTGGACCCTATCCTACGAGCAGTACTTC.

This clonotype has a handful of counts. The V and J genes are TRBV20-1 and TRBJ2-1; D is unresolved. The CDR3 is 14 residues long. CDR1 DFQATT and CDR2 SNEGSKA come from the germline V gene (reference sequence). V was clipped by 5 bases and J by 7 bases, with 18 bases between them. The CDR3 nucleotides read TGCAGTGCTTTAAGCGCGATCATTTTGAATGAGCAGTTCTTC. Its translation: CSALSAIILNEQFF.

The chain carries TRBV20-1 and TRBJ2-3; the D gene is possibly TRBD2 (6 bases). The CDR3 has 12 amino acids. Germline loops: CDR1 DFQATT, CDR2 SNEGSKA (reference sequence). Trimming removed 6 bases at V and 6 bases at J, with 13 bases between. CDR3 in amino acids: CSAGGVRDTQYF. CDR3 coding DNA: TGCAGTGCCGGGGGAGTTCGGGATACGCAGTATTTT.

This clonotype was seen a few times. The chain has TRBV7-8 and TRBJ2-1; 11 bases fit TRBD2. V was pared by 2 bases and J by 0 bases, with 12 bases of the junction left unmatched. Germline V CDR1 and CDR2: SGHVS, FQNEAQ. This CDR3 region has 20 residues. The CDR3 DNA sequence: TGTGCCAGCAGCTTACTCATCAGGACTAGCGGGCGATACTCCTACAATGAGCAGTTCTTC. It specifies CASSLLIRTSGRYSYNEQFF.

This chain uses TRBV12-3 or TRBV12-4 with TRBJ2-7; 7 bases map to TRBD1. Unmatched junction bases numbered 16, after V lost 4 bases and J lost 7 bases. There are 16 residues in the CDR3. CDR3 DNA: TGTGCCAGCAGTTCGCGTAGACAGGGCGGATCGGTGGAGCAGTACTTC. Its protein product is CASSSRRQGGSVEQYF.

This clonotype was seen only a few times. This chain joins TRBV6-5 and TRBJ2-7, with TRBD1 matching 8 bases. The ends lost 2 bases at V and 1 base at J; junction bases unmatched: 4. The CDR3 spans 15 residues. Looked up from germline, CDR1 is MNHEY and CDR2 is SVGAGI. This chain's CDR3 is CASSYGGQGSYEQYF. For the CDR3, the DNA is TGTGCCAGCAGTTACGGCGGACAGGGATCCTACGAGCAGTACTTC.

Notes on this clonotype: Mismatch with germline at one junction end may stem from a read error. This chain connects TRBV3-1 to TRBJ2-1, with 8 bases that match TRBD2. The CDR3 runs 14 residues. Germline V CDR1 and CDR2: LGHDT, YNNKEL (reference sequence). The CDR3 region has the DNA TGTGCCTGCAGCGAAGCGGGGGCCCACTGGGAGCAGTTCTTC. This translates into CACSEAGAHWEQFF.

The chain employs TRBV5-1 and TRBJ1-2; 7 bases agree with TRBD1. Germline-derived CDR1 and CDR2 are SGHRS and YFSETQ. The J segment lost 8 bases and the V segment lost 7 bases, leaving 11 bases of the junction unmatched. CDR3 length: 13 amino acids. The CDR3 loop reads CASRQGPHAGYTF. For the CDR3, the DNA is TGCGCCAGCCGACAGGGTCCTCACGCGGGCTACACCTTC. Full variable domain (remainder filled in from reference TRBV5-1 and TRBJ1-2): KAGVTQTPRYLIKTRGQQVTLSCSPISGHRSVSWYQQTPGQGLQFLFEYFSETQRNKGNFPGRFSGRQFSNSRSEMNVSTLELGDSALYLCASRQGPHAGYTFGSGTRLTVV.

The CDR3 sequence is CASSVGTVQETQYF. CDR3 in DNA: TGTGCCAGCAGCGTAGGGACTGTCCAAGAGACCCAGTACTTC. The rearrangement uses TRBV9 and TRBJ2-5, with D perhaps TRBD2 (5 bases). The CDR3 is made up of 14 amino acids. Trimming took off 0 bases at V and 1 base at J, with 7 bases between the two ends. Germline values: CDR1 SGDLS, CDR2 YYNGEE.

The rearrangement joins TRBV7-2 to TRBJ2-7, with 11 positions matching TRBD2. V was pared by 5 bases and J by 3 bases, with 3 bases of the junction left unmatched. CDR3 size: 14 residues. Germline CDR1 reads SGHTA; CDR2 reads FQGNSA. The CDR3: CASSPSGRRYEQYF. The CDR3 coding sequence is TGTGCCAGCAGCCCTAGCGGGAGGCGCTACGAGCAGTACTTC.

This clonotype was detected ten times or more. The chain joins TRBV12-3 or TRBV12-4 to TRBJ1-4; possibly TRBD1 for D (6 bases). V lost 4 bases and J 1 base, leaving 10 bases between the germline ends. This CDR3 has 15 residues. The CDR3 region has the DNA TGTGCCAGCAGTTATACACAGGGAACTAATGAAAAACTGTTTTTT. Its protein is CASSYTQGTNEKLFF.

The table lists this clonotype with many counts. The chain recombines TRBV12-3 or TRBV12-4 with TRBJ2-3, with TRBD2 as a possible D gene (5 bases). This CDR3 has 14 amino acids. The germline V and J ends were trimmed by 3 bases and 2 bases, with 9 bases remaining between them. CDR3: CASSFGLNTDTQYF. CDR3 nucleotides: TGTGCCAGCAGTTTTGGACTGAACACAGATACGCAGTATTTT.

The rearrangement uses TRBV7-8 and TRBJ1-4; no reliable D call. Germline lookup yields CDR1 SGHVS and CDR2 FQNEAQ. Deletions cut 1 base from V and 5 bases from J, with 8 bases between. The CDR3 spans 14 residues. DNA of the CDR3: TGTGCCAGCAGCTTAGTTGGGCACAATGAAAAACTGTTTTTT. Translated, it gives CASSLVGHNEKLFF.

In this sample, this clonotype turned up a few times. This chain joins TRBV2 and TRBJ1-1, with 8 bases matching TRBD1. In germline, CDR1 is SNHLY, CDR2 FYNNEI. This CDR3 has 12 amino acids. Trimming removed 8 bases from V and 5 bases from J; junction bases left unmatched: 4. The CDR3 DNA follows: TGTGCCAGCGAGACAGGGGCAACTGAAGCTTTCTTT. This translates into CASETGATEAFF.

There are many counts of this clonotype. This chain links TRBV3-1 with TRBJ1-2; D gene ambiguous. V was shortened by 0 bases and J by 7 bases, with 9 bases between the two germline ends. CDR1 is LGHDT and CDR2 is YNNKEL in the germline V gene (reference sequence). The CDR3 runs 13 residues. CDR3 in amino acids: CASSQEVSLGYTF. As DNA, the CDR3 is TGTGCCAGCAGCCAAGAGGTCAGCCTTGGCTACACCTTC.

This clonotype has only a few counts. The V call is TRBV7-2, the J call TRBJ2-3; tentatively, D is TRBD2 (5 bases). Per germline, CDR1 SGHTA and CDR2 FQGNSA. Trimming removed 5 bases at V and 5 bases at J, with 14 bases between. The length of the CDR3 is 14 residues. CDR3 in amino acids: CASSPRSGIDTQYF. Written as DNA, the CDR3 is TGTGCCAGCAGCCCCCGATCCGGGATAGATACGCAGTATTTT.

The rearrangement uses TRBV5-1 and TRBJ2-7; TRBD2 might be the D (5 bases). The germline V gene has CDR1 SGHRS and CDR2 YFSETQ. V was trimmed by 5 bases and J by 2 bases, leaving 11 bases between them. This CDR3 comprises 13 residues. The CDR3 DNA follows: TGCGCCAGCAGATCCGGGATCGCCTACGAGCAGTACTTC. Amino acid sequence: CASRSGIAYEQYF.

This clonotype was observed a handful of times. The chain combines TRBV12-3 or TRBV12-4 with TRBJ1-2; 7 nucleotides align to TRBD1. The CDR3 consists of 13 residues. Unmatched junction bases numbered 6, after V lost 6 bases and J lost 5 bases. Here the CDR3 reads CASSPAGGYGYTF. In DNA form, the CDR3 reads TGTGCCAGCAGCCCGGCAGGGGGTTATGGCTACACCTTC.

This chain connects TRBV5-1 to TRBJ2-1; possible D gene TRBD2, 6 bases. The CDR3 sequence is 15 residues long. V was shortened by 4 bases and J by 2 bases, with 13 bases between the two germline ends. Germline V CDR1 and CDR2: SGHRS, YFSETQ. The CDR3, as DNA: TGCGCCAGCAGCCGGTCGGGGGACGCCTACAATGAGCAGTTCTTC. It specifies CASSRSGDAYNEQFF.

This clonotype was seen more than once but under ten times. V is TRBV20-1 and J is TRBJ1-3, with TRBD1 as a possible D gene (5 bases). V lost 6 bases and J 0 bases, leaving 18 bases between the germline ends. Germline-derived CDR1 and CDR2 are DFQATT and SNEGSKA (reference sequence). This CDR3 region has 16 residues. The CDR3 sequence is CSAEYGQGNSGNTIYF. The CDR3 DNA follows: TGCAGTGCCGAATACGGTCAGGGAAACTCTGGAAACACCATATATTTT.